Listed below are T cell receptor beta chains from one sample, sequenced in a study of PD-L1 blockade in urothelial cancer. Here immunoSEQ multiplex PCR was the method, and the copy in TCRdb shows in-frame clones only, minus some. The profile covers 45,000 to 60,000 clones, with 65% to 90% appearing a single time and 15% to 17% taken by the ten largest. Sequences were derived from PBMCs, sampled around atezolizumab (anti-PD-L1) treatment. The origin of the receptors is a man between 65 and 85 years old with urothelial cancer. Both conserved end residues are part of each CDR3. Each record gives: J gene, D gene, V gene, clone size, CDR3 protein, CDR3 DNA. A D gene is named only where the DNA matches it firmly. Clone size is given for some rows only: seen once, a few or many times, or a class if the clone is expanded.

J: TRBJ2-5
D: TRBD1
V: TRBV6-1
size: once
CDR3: CASSDGQGASGLKTQYF
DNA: TGTGCCAGCAGTGATGGACAGGGGGCCTCCGGGCTAAAGACCCAGTACTTC

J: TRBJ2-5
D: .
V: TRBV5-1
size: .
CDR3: CASSSPRETQYF
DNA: TGCGCCAGCAGTAGTCCAAGAGAGACCCAGTACTTC

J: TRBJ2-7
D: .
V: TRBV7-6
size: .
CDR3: CASSLVSPEGTYGYEQYF
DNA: TGTGCCAGCAGCTTAGTTTCCCCCGAGGGTACTTACGGATACGAGCAGTACTTC

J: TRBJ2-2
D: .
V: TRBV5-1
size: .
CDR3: CASSRNPEDTGELFF
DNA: TGCGCCAGCAGCCGCAATCCGGAGGACACCGGGGAGCTGTTTTTT

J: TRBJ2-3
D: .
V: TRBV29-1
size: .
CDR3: CSVEKGSLGTDTQYF
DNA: TGCAGCGTTGAAAAGGGGTCCCTCGGGACAGATACGCAGTATTTT

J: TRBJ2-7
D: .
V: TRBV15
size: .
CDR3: CATSRERDAGYEQYF
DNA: TGTGCCACCAGCAGAGAGCGGGACGCAGGTTACGAGCAGTACTTC

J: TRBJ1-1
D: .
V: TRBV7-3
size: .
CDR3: CASGQVMNTEAFF
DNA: TGTGCCTCCGGTCAGGTTATGAACACTGAAGCTTTCTTT

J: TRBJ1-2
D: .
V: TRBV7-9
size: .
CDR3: CASSLRSYGYTF
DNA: TGTGCCAGCAGCTTACGTAGCTATGGCTACACCTTC

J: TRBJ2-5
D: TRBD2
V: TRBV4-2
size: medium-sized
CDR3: CASNHLAGGWETQYF
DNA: TGTGCCAGCAATCACTTAGCGGGAGGGTGGGAGACCCAGTACTTC

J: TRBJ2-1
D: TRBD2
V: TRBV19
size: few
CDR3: CASSVATSGMVGEQFF
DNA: TGTGCCAGTAGTGTCGCGACTAGCGGGATGGTTGGCGAGCAGTTCTTC

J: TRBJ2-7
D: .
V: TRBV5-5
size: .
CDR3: CASSLDGGRSYEQYF
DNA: TGTGCCAGCAGCTTGGATGGAGGGAGGTCCTACGAGCAGTACTTC

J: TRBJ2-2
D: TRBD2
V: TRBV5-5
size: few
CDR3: CASRASGPNTGELFF
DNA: TGTGCCAGCAGGGCTAGCGGACCGAACACCGGGGAGCTGTTTTTT

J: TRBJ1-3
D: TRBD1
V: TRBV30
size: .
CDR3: CAWSSGTGRLLSGNTIYF
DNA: TGTGCCTGGAGTTCCGGGACAGGCCGACTGCTCTCTGGAAACACCATATATTTT

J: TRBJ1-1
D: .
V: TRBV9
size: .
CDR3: CASSVVTGNTEAFF
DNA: TGTGCCAGCAGCGTAGTGACGGGGAACACTGAAGCTTTCTTT

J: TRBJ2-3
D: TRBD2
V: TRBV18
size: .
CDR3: CASSPGTSGDSAYF
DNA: TGTGCCAGCTCACCCGGGACTAGCGGGGACTCCGCGTATTTT

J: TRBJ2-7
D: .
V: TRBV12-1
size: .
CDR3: CASSPSTSGSYEQYF
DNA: TGTGCCAGCAGCCCCTCGACTAGCGGCTCCTACGAGCAGTACTTC

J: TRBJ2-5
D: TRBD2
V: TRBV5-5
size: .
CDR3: CASSLWTSGSIETQYF
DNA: TGTGCCAGCAGCCTCTGGACTAGCGGGAGTATTGAGACCCAGTACTTC

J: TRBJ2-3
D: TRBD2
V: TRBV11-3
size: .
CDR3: CASSAGLAGATDTQYF
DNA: TGTGCCAGCAGCGCCGGACTAGCGGGAGCCACAGATACGCAGTATTTT

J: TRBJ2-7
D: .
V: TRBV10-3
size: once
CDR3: CATSPRADVNEQYF
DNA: TGTGCCACCTCCCCGAGGGCCGACGTAAACGAGCAGTACTTC

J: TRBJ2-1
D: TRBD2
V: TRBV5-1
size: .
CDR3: CASSLGITSGSKNEQFF
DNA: TGCGCCAGCAGCTTGGGAATCACTAGCGGGAGTAAAAATGAGCAGTTCTTC

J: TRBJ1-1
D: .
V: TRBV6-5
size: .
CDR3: CASSYGLMNTEAFF
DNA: TGTGCCAGCAGTTATGGACTAATGAACACTGAAGCTTTCTTT

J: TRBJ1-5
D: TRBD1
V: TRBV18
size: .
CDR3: CASSRGGAEQPQHF
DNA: TGTGCCAGCTCGCGAGGGGGCGCGGAGCAGCCCCAGCATTTT

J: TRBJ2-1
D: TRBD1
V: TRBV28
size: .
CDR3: CASSRTGTGINEQFF
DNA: TGTGCCAGCAGCCGTACCGGGACAGGGATCAATGAGCAGTTCTTC

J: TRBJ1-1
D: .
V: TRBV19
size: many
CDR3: CATPSTSGAEDTEAFF
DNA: TGTGCCACCCCTTCCACCTCAGGGGCAGAAGACACTGAAGCTTTCTTT

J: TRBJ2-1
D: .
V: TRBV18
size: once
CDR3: CASSPPDSYNEQFF
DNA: TGTGCCAGCTCACCCCCAGACTCCTACAATGAGCAGTTCTTC

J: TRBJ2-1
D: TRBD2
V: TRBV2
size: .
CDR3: CASKGREGPVDYNEQFF
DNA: TGTGCCAGCAAGGGGCGGGAGGGCCCTGTGGACTACAATGAGCAGTTCTTC

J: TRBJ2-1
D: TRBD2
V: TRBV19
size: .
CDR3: CASSRTSGVRNEQFF
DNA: TGTGCCAGTAGTAGGACTAGCGGAGTGCGCAATGAGCAGTTCTTC

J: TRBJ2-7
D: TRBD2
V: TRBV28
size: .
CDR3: CASSLGTSGYEQYF
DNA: TGTGCCAGCAGTTTAGGGACTAGCGGGTACGAGCAGTACTTC

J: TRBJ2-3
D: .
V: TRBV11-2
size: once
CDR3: CASSLDNRGYAYF
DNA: TGTGCCAGCAGCTTAGATAATAGGGGATACGCGTATTTT

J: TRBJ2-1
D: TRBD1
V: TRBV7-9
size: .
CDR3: CASSLGDRPYNEQFF
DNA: TGTGCCAGCAGCTTAGGGGACAGGCCATACAATGAGCAGTTCTTC

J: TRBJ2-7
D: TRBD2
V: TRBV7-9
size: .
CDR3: CASTPPAGDAQYF
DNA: TGTGCCAGCACCCCCCCCGCGGGAGACGCGCAGTACTTC

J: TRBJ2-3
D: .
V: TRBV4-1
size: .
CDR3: CASSQAGGRHAYF
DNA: TGCGCCAGCAGCCAAGCGGGGGGCAGACACGCGTATTTT

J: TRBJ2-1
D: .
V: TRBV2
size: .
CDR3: CASSDGSGGYNEQFF
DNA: TGTGCCAGCAGCGACGGGAGCGGAGGCTACAATGAGCAGTTCTTC

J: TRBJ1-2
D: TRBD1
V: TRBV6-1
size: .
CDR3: CASSSRDRDYYGYTF
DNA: TGTGCCAGCAGTTCCCGGGACAGGGACTACTATGGCTACACCTTC

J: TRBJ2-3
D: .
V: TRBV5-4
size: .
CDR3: CASSLTSGQGADTQYF
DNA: TGTGCCAGCAGCTTGACGTCGGGCCAGGGTGCAGATACGCAGTATTTT

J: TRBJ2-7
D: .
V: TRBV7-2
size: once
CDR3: CASSSGGSSYEQYF
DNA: TGTGCCAGCAGCTCAGGGGGGTCCTCCTACGAGCAGTACTTC

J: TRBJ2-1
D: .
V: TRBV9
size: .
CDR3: CASSDSNEQFF
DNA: TGTGCCAGCAGCGATTCTAATGAGCAGTTCTTC

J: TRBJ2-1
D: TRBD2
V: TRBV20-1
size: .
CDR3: CSARGGGEQFF
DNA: TGCAGTGCTCGGGGGGGTGGTGAGCAGTTCTTC

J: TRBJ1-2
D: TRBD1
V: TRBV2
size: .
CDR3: CASSEGDSVTYGYTF
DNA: TGTGCCAGCAGTGAGGGGGACAGCGTAACCTATGGCTACACCTTC

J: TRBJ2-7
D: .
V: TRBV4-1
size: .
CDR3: CASSQLIQNSYEQYF
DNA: TGCGCCAGCAGCCAGCTCATCCAGAACTCCTACGAGCAGTACTTC

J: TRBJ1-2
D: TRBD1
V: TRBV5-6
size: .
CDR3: CASSLDRGYGYTF
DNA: TGTGCCAGCAGCTTGGACAGGGGCTATGGCTACACCTTC

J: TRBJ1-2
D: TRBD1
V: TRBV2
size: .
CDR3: CASSLGQGIYGYTF
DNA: TGTGCCAGCAGTCTAGGACAGGGTATTTATGGCTACACCTTC

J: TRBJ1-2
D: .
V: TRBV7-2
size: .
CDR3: CASSLGEAAGYTF
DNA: TGTGCCAGCAGCTTAGGCGAGGCGGCGGGCTACACCTTC

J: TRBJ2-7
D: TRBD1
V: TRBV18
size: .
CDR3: CASSPSGTGGYEQYF
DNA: TGTGCCAGCTCACCCTCCGGGACAGGGGGGTACGAGCAGTACTTC